One sample yielded the 4 T cell receptor beta chains listed below, sequenced in a study of radiotherapy plus CTLA-4 blockade in lung cancer. Using immunoSEQ multiplex PCR, the repertoire was profiled, and TCRdb retains in-frame clones only, with some absent. The sample contains approximately 99,000 clones, about 86% of which appear only once. The sequences come from peripheral blood, collected from a patient treated with radiotherapy plus ipilimumab. These receptor sequences come from a human donor with non-small cell lung cancer that progressed on radiotherapy plus ipilimumab.

This clone was seen a few times. This chain links TRBV12-5 with TRBJ1-3; unclear D gene. V lost 1 base and J lost 2, with 9 bases in between. The CDR3 consists of 15 residues. The germline V gene encodes CDR1 LGHNT and CDR2 FRNRAP. As DNA, the CDR3 is TGTGCTAGTGGTTTGGGATTGGGTACTGGAAACACCATATATTTT. Translating gives CASGLGLGTGNTIYF. Full variable domain (missing parts from reference TRBV12-5 and TRBJ1-3): DARVTQTPRHKVTEMGQEVTMRCQPILGHNTVFWYRQTMMQGLELLAYFRNRAPLDDSGMPKDRFSAEMPDATLATLKIQPSEPRDSAVYFCASGLGLGTGNTIYFGEGSWLTVV.

The chain links TRBV5-5 to TRBJ1-1, with D perhaps TRBD1 (5 bases). In germline, CDR1 is SGHKS, CDR2 YYEKEE (reference sequence). The CDR3 is 13 residues long. Trimming cost V 4 bases and J 13 bases, with 20 bases left between them. CDR3 nucleotide sequence: TGTGCCAGCAGCCTGGCTCCGGGACTGACGTGTTTCTTT. It encodes CASSLAPGLTCFF.

The V call is TRBV10-3, the J call TRBJ2-2; weak D call: TRBD1 (6 bases). This CDR3 comprises 16 residues. CDR1 and CDR2 (germline): ENHRY, SYGVKD. Trimming shortened V by 3 bases and J by 2 bases, and 13 bases separated the two germline ends. CDR3 protein: CAISDTATGNTGELFF. The CDR3 DNA reads TGTGCCATCAGTGACACCGCGACAGGCAACACCGGGGAGCTGTTTTTT.

The chain couples TRBV21-1 to TRBJ1-2; the table gives TRBD1 as D, unverified against the DNA. TRBV21-1 has pseudogene status. The CDR3 extends over 16 amino acids. The CDR3 bases are TGTGCCAGCAGCAAAGGCAAGCAGGGGGGTATGCATGGCTACACCTTC. Translating gives CASSKGKQGGMHGYTF.